This TCR beta chain comes out of a study of vaccination and CD4 T cells after COVID-19. The germline V gene has CDR1 MNHNS and CDR2 SASEGT. The CDR3 totals 15 residues. V was trimmed by 5 bases and J by 8 bases, leaving 21 bases between them. About this clonotype itself: Its matching antigen is unknown.

Treatment of the sample: roughly 10-day PBMC culture with coronavirus spike peptide pools or control peptides (ViraFEST assay). An unexposed donor provided the CD4+ T cells, which were collected before the COVID-19 pandemic (2011-2018). Cultures used around 2.2 million PBMCs per well, roughly 9.6 IU/ml IL-2 and 8 to 10 ug/ml peptides. Sequenced with the Oncomine TCR Beta short-read assay was DNA taken from cultured CD4+ T cells. TCRdb re-called the PCR reads through MiXCR, storing one row per CDR3 protein. The sample lists more than 6,000 distinct CDR3 sequences, about 44% seen once, with about a quarter in the top ten.

V and J are TRBV6-1 and TRBJ1-2; D is uncertain. The receptor comes from a human donor in good health. Sequencing was done on a sample of CD4+ T cells from blood, cultured in vitro. CDR3 nucleotides: TGTGCCAGCAGTCCCACGATAATGGGAGCTGGGGGCTACACCTTC. It specifies CASSPTIMGAGGYTF.